Below, one T cell receptor beta chain is given with its context. Its cognate antigen is unknown. The source of the sample is a study of cytomegalovirus exposure and HLA in healthy donors. The CDR3 consists of 15 residues. With 4 bases removed from V and 8 bases from J, the gap between germline ends came to 20 bases. Germline CDR1 and CDR2: MDHEN and SYDVKM. Study-level results: Later analysis reportedly placed an Asian-associated ancestry cluster below the roughly 700-donor mean in N-insertions. Exclusion as indistinguishable affected some V segments, including TRBV6-2 and TRBV6-3. The classifier, whose performance was assessed in both the original and validation cohorts, reportedly diagnosed cytomegalovirus status with high specificity and sensitivity. A later look showed TCR association rates differing by HLA locus, highest for DRB1 and lowest for HLA-C.

The PCR used 60 Vbeta and 13 Jbeta primers. TCRdb's copy holds only in-frame clones and misses some; the assay was immunoSEQ multiplex PCR. The data contain approximately 150,000 clones, more than 70% of them singletons. The material sequenced was PBMCs. This receptor was identified in a woman in her thirties or forties in good health and CMV-seronegative. The V call is TRBV28, the J call TRBJ1-2; D is perhaps TRBD1 (5 bases). CDR3: CASSSTPLGGKGYTF. The CDR3 DNA reads TGTGCCAGCAGTTCAACCCCGCTCGGGGGGAAAGGCTACACCTTC.